Each of the 2 T cell receptor beta chains below was sequenced from the same sample in a study of technical replicates of blood from a handful of donors. The table came from immunoSEQ multiplex PCR; TCRdb's copy has only in-frame clones and leaves some out. Of 74,000 or so clones in the sample, about 96% were seen once. The sample comprised T cells isolated from PBMCs. These receptors were taken from a human donor in good health.

This clone was seen only once. Relative to the germline gene, one junction end is altered; a read error may explain this. The genes are TRBV7-7 and TRBJ2-5; TRBD1 matches 8 bases. The CDR3 is made up of 15 amino acids. Looked up from germline, CDR1 is SSHAT and CDR2 is FNYEAQ (reference sequence). The CDR3 region has the DNA TGTGCTAGCAGCTTAGCGACAGGGGCTCGGGAGACCCAGTACTTC. Protein product: CASSLATGARETQYF. Based on the CDR3 plus reference TRBV7-7 and TRBJ2-5, the full variable domain is GAGVSQSPRYKVTKRGQDVTLRCDPISSHATLYWYQQALGQGPEFLTYFNYEAQPDKSGLPSDRFSAERPEGSISTLTIQRTEQRDSAMYRCASSLATGARETQYFGPGTRLLVL.

This rearrangement joins TRBV7-9 to TRBJ2-1, with D maybe TRBD2 (5 bases). Germline lookup yields CDR1 SEHNR and CDR2 FQNEAQ (reference sequence). The CDR3 is 13 amino acids. The V end lost 6 bases, the J end lost 6 bases, and 12 bases lay between the germline ends. CDR3 sequence (DNA): TGTGCCAGCAGACGGGGTCCGCTCAATGAGCAGTTCTTC. Translated, it gives CASRRGPLNEQFF.